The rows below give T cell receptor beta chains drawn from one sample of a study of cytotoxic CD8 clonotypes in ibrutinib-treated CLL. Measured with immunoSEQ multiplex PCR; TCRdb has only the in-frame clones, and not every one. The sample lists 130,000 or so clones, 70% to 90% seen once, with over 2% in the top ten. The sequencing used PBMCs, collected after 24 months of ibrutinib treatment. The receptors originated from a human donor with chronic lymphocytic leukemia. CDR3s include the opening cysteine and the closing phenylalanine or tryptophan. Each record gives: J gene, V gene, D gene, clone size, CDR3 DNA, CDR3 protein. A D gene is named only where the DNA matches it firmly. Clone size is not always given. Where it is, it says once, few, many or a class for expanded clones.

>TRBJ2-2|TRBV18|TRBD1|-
TGTGCCAGCTCACCACCGGGACAGATGAATACCGGGGAGCTGTTTTTT
CASSPPGQMNTGELFF
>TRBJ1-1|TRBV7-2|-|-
TGTGCCAGCAGCTCCCGGGTGATGACTGAAGCTTTCTTT
CASSSRVMTEAFF
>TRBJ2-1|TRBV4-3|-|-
TGCGCCAGCAGCCAAAGAACAGGGCTAGCCTTAGGGCTTTACAATGAGCAGTTCTTC
CASSQRTGLALGLYNEQFF
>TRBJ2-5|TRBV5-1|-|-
TGCGCCAGCAGCTCGGGGGTCGGGGAAGAGACCCAGTACTTC
CASSSGVGEETQYF
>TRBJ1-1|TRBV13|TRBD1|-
TGTGCCAGCAGCTTATATGGACAGGCCTTCATGAACACTGAAGCTTTCTTT
CASSLYGQAFMNTEAFF
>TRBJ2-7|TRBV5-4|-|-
TGTGCCAGCAGCACCCGGGACACCGGTAAATACGAGCAGTACTTC
CASSTRDTGKYEQYF
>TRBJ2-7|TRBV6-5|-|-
TGTGCCAGCAGTTCACCGGGGGCCTACGAGCAGTACTTC
CASSSPGAYEQYF
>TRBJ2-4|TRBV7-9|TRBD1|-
TGTGCCAGTACCCGTGGACAGGTAGCCAAAAACATTCAGTACTTC
CASTRGQVAKNIQYF
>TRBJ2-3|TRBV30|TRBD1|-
TGTGCCTTCGGGACAGGGAGCGCAGATACGCAGTATTTT
CAFGTGSADTQYF
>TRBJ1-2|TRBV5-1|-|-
TGCGCCAGCAGCTCGCAGGGAACGGGTGGCTACACCTTC
CASSSQGTGGYTF
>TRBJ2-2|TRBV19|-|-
TGTGCCAGTAGACGGGGAGAGATGAACACCGGGGAGCTGTTTTTT
CASRRGEMNTGELFF
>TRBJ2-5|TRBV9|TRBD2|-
TGTGCCAGCAGCGTAGCGCCTAGCGGGGGCTGGGAGACCCAGTACTTC
CASSVAPSGGWETQYF
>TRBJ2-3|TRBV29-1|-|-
TGCAGCGTTGGGACCACAGATACGCAGTATTTT
CSVGTTDTQYF
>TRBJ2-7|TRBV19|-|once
TGTGCCAGTAGTATAGAAGCAGGCTACGAGCAGTACTTC
CASSIEAGYEQYF
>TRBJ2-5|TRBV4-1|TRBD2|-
TGCGCCAGCAGCCAGAGGACTAGGGAGGAGACCCAGTACTTC
CASSQRTREETQYF
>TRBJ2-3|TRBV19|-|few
TGTGCCAGTAGTCCTCGCGCCGGTGGTTTAGATACGCAGTATTTT
CASSPRAGGLDTQYF
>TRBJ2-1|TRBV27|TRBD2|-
TGTGCCAGCAGCCCGACTAGCGGGGACTACAATGAGCAGTTCTTC
CASSPTSGDYNEQFF
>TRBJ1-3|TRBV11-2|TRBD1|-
TGTGCCAGCAGCTGGGACAGGGCCTCTGGAAACACCATATATTTT
CASSWDRASGNTIYF
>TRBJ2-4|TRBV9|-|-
TGTGCCAGCAGCCCTCGCCTAGGGGCGGGGCTAAACATTCAGTACTTC
CASSPRLGAGLNIQYF
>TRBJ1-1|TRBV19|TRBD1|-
TGTGCCAGTAGTATAACAGGGGGGGGCACTGAAGCTTTCTTT
CASSITGGGTEAFF
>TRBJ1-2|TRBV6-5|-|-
TGTGCCAGCAGTTTCGGCAGGGGAGGATATGGCTACACCTTC
CASSFGRGGYGYTF
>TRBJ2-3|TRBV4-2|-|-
TGTGCCAGCAGCCAAGAGGGTAGCGGCACAGATACGCAGTATTTT
CASSQEGSGTDTQYF
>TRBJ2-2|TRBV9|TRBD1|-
TGTGCCAGCAGCGTAGCTTGGAGTTTGTATTCAGGACAGGGGGACACCGGGGAGCTGTTTTTT
CASSVAWSLYSGQGDTGELFF
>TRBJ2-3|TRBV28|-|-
TGTGCCAGCAGTTCCTCTTCAAGCACAGATACGCAGTATTTT
CASSSSSSTDTQYF
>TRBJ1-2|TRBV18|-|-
TGTGCCAGCTCACCAACGGAAGGGGGAGGTGGCTACACCTTC
CASSPTEGGGGYTF
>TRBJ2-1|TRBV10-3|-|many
TGTGCCATCAGTGAGTCAGATTCCGGGAGCAATGAGCAGTTCTTC
CAISESDSGSNEQFF
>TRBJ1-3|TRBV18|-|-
TGTGCCAGCTCACCACAACGGATCTCTGGAAACACCATATATTTT
CASSPQRISGNTIYF
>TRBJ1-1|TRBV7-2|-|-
TGTGCCAGCAGCTTAGATGTGGGGGTTACAGCTTTCTTT
CASSLDVGVTAFF
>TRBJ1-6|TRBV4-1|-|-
TGCGCCAGCAGCCCTCCTCCGGGGGCACCCCTCCACTTT
CASSPPPGAPLHF
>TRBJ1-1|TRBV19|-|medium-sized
TGTGCCAGTAGTATTAACTTGATTGAAGCTTTCTTT
CASSINLIEAFF
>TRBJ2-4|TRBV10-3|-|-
TGTGCCATCAGTGAAGGACAGATACTAAAAAACATTCAGTACTTC
CAISEGQILKNIQYF
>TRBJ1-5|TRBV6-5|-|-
TGTGCCAGCAGTTACTCAGGAAGGACTAGCAATCAGCCCCAGCATTTT
CASSYSGRTSNQPQHF
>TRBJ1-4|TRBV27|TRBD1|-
TGTGCCAGCAGACCGATCAGGGGGCGCGGTAATGAAAAACTGTTTTTT
CASRPIRGRGNEKLFF
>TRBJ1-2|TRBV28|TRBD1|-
TGTGCCAGCACTCCCGCGGGACAGGGCGTTGGCTACACCTTC
CASTPAGQGVGYTF
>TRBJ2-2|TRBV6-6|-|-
TGTGCCAGCAGGGCGGTATCCGGGGAGCTGTTTTTT
CASRAVSGELFF
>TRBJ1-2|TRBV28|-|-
TGTGCCAGCAGTTTATTGAGGGCTCGAGGCTACACCTTC
CASSLLRARGYTF
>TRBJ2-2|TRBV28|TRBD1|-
TGTGCCAGCAGTCCCCAAAGGGGGCTAACTGGGGAGCTGTTTTTT
CASSPQRGLTGELFF
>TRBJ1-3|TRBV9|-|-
TGTGCCAGCAGCGTAGCTCAGGGTCCCGGAAACACCATATATTTT
CASSVAQGPGNTIYF
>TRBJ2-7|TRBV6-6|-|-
TGTGCCAGCAGTTACTCGAGACAGACCGAGCAGTACTTC
CASSYSRQTEQYF
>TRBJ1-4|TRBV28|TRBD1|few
TGTGCCAGCAGTCCGAGGGACAGGGGGAAAAAGAAAGAAAAACTGTTTTTT
CASSPRDRGKKKEKLFF
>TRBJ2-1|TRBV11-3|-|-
TGTGCCAGCAGCTTAGATGGTTACCAGGGGGGAACGAACAATGAGCAGTTCTTC
CASSLDGYQGGTNNEQFF
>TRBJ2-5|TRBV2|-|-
TGTGCCAGCAACCCCGGCCTGGAGACCCAGTACTTC
CASNPGLETQYF
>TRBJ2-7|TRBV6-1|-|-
TGTGCCAGCAGTGAATACTCCTCCGGGCGCCGTAGTACCTACGAGCAGTACTTC
CASSEYSSGRRSTYEQYF
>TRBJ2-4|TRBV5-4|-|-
TGTGCCAGCAGCCGTGGAACCCCGGGGCAGCGCGTTGGGAACATTCAGTACTTC
CASSRGTPGQRVGNIQYF
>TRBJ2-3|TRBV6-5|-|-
TGTGCCAGCAGTTACTCTCCGGGCCTGGTTACAGATACGCAGTATTTT
CASSYSPGLVTDTQYF
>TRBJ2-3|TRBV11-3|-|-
TGTGCCAGCAGCTCTGGGGCGCTTCTCACAGATACGCAGTATTTT
CASSSGALLTDTQYF
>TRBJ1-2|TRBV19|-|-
TGTGCCAGTAGTATAGCCCCGACAGAAATCTATGGCTACACCTTC
CASSIAPTEIYGYTF
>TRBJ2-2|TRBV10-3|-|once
TGTGCCATCAGTGGCTCCCGGGGGCTGGACACCGGGGAGCTGTTTTTT
CAISGSRGLDTGELFF
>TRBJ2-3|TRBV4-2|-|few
TGTGCCAGCAGCCAAGATGGGGACTTCCGGTACCATAGCACAGATACGCAGTATTTT
CASSQDGDFRYHSTDTQYF
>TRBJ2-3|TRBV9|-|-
TGTGCCAGCAGCGTAGTTCGTGGGGGGTCTAGCACAGATACGCAGTATTTT
CASSVVRGGSSTDTQYF
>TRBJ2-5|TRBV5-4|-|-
TGTGCCAGCAGCTTGGCCCAAGAGACCCAGTACTTC
CASSLAQETQYF